This T cell receptor beta chain was sequenced during a study of T cells in Graves' hyperthyroidism and ophthalmopathy. Study-wide points: Blood also held most thyroid clonotypes expanded beyond 0.001.

In regard to this clonotype: What it recognizes is unknown. A much larger clone lies a single base off, so this may be a read error.

What was amplified from RNA transcripts were TCR beta CDR3 regions. During a first-round RT-PCR of the TCR CDR3, the HTBI primer set was used. TCRdb re-derived calls from the multiplex PCR reads in MiXCR, one entry per CDR3 protein. The sample holds hundreds of thousands of distinct CDR3 sequences, 45% seen once. The CDR3 has 13 residues. Germline V lookup: CDR1 SQVTM, CDR2 ANQGSEA. Trimming took off 6 bases at V and 0 bases at J, with 11 bases between the two ends. The sequence derives from an adult man with Graves' disease, either hyperthyroidism or ophthalmopathy (not recorded which). The sample was peripheral blood or thyroid tissue (not recorded which). This chain links TRBV29-1 with TRBJ1-2; D might be TRBD1 (6 bases). This CDR3 reads CSVSGQSNYGYTF. The CDR3 DNA is TGCAGCGTCTCCGGACAGTCTAACTATGGCTACACCTTC.